The 14 T cell receptor beta chains below all came from one sample that was sequenced in a study of early T cells in non-severe SARS-CoV-2 infection (dated by TCRdb to the early 2020s). The library was prepared using 5' RACE. Sequencing took place on a NextSeq 500. Starting from the raw public reads, TCRdb applied fastp trimming at Q25, assembled clones with MiXCR and retained in-frame beta chains. Under each unique CDR3 protein, matching rows form one entry showing the most common genes and DNA. The sample table lists just under 65,000 distinct CDR3 sequences, almost 9% of them with a count of one. The ten biggest clones cover 13% of the sample. The sample was whole blood, taken at baseline. Receptors originate from an adult who was a healthcare worker with PCR-confirmed SARS-CoV-2 infection or an uninfected control (not recorded which).

This clonotype was detected many times. The chain has TRBV12-3 or TRBV12-4 and TRBJ1-1; perhaps TRBD1 as D (5 bases). V was shortened by 6 bases and J by 4 bases, with 15 bases between the two germline ends. The CDR3 extends over 14 amino acids. The DNA for the CDR3 is TGTGCCAGCAGACAACGAGGGGTTGGCACTGAAGCTTTCTTT. It encodes CASRQRGVGTEAFF.

In its sample, this clonotype was seen a few times. This rearrangement joins TRBV6-5 to TRBJ2-7, with 9 bases aligning to TRBD2. V was clipped by 0 bases and J by 0 bases; unmatched bases: 9. Germline V CDR1 and CDR2: MNHEY, SVGAGI. The CDR3 loop spans 18 amino acids. CDR3 nucleotides: TGTGCCAGCAGTTACTCGCGGGCGGGAGGGCCTCTCTCCTACGAGCAGTACTTC. Protein: CASSYSRAGGPLSYEQYF.

The chain combines TRBV9 with TRBJ2-5; 10 bases are a match to TRBD2. CDR3 length: 16 residues. Germline V gives CDR1 SGDLS, CDR2 YYNGEE. Germline trimming cut 4 bases from V and 3 bases from J; bases unmatched to any gene: 9. The CDR3 loop reads CASSPGAGGIEETQYF. The CDR3 DNA reads as TGTGCCAGCAGCCCCGGAGCGGGAGGGATTGAAGAGACCCAGTACTTC.

This clonotype was observed at least ten times. This chain links TRBV12-3 or TRBV12-4 with TRBJ1-5; D not resolved. The CDR3 extends over 13 amino acids. Trimming pared 2 bases from V and 3 bases from J, leaving 5 bases between. Here the CDR3 DNA reads TGTGCCAGCAGTTTAAAGGTCAATCAGCCCCAGCATTTT. This encodes CASSLKVNQPQHF.

The chain employs TRBV11-3 and TRBJ2-1; 8 nucleotides match TRBD1. V trimming: 5 bases; J trimming: 6 bases; junction bases outside the gene matches: 6. The germline gives CDR1 SGHNT, CDR2 YENEEA. The CDR3 totals 14 residues. CDR3 protein: CASSPGQGSNEQFF. For the CDR3, the DNA is TGTGCCAGCAGCCCCGGACAGGGTAGCAATGAGCAGTTCTTC.

V is TRBV7-9 and J is TRBJ1-2, with 11 bases that match TRBD1. J lost 8 bases, V lost 4 bases, and 9 bases had no gene match. The V gene's germline CDR1 is SEHNR and CDR2 FQNEAQ (reference sequence). The CDR3 has 15 residues. The CDR3 coding sequence is TGTGCCAGCAGCTCCAGCGGACAGGGGGCCTGGGGCTACACCTTC. Translated, it gives CASSSSGQGAWGYTF.

This clonotype occurred a few times. The chain couples TRBV5-1 to TRBJ2-1, with a weak D call TRBD2 (6 bases). Deletions cut 0 bases from V and 0 bases from J, with 10 bases between. CDR1 and CDR2 (germline): SGHRS, YFSETQ. CDR3 length: 16 amino acids. CDR3 residues: CASSLGASASYNEQFF. CDR3 DNA: TGCGCCAGCAGCTTGGGAGCTAGCGCCTCCTACAATGAGCAGTTCTTC.

The chain couples TRBV19 to TRBJ2-2; TRBD2 matches 7 bases. V gave up 4 bases and J gave up 6 bases; unmatched junction bases: 8. CDR1 and CDR2 (germline): LNHDA, SQIVND (reference sequence). This CDR3 contains 15 residues. CDR3 in amino acids: CASSKEGGPAGELFF. DNA for the CDR3: TGTGCCAGTAGTAAGGAGGGAGGGCCCGCCGGGGAGCTGTTTTTT.

The gene calls are TRBV6-1 and TRBJ2-7; no firm D call. Trimming left V 0 bases short and J 0 bases short, with 6 bases between. CDR3 length: 14 residues. The germline V gene has CDR1 MNHNS and CDR2 SASEGT. The CDR3, as DNA: TGTGCCAGCAGTGAAGCAAACTTCTCCTACGAGCAGTACTTC. Protein product: CASSEANFSYEQYF.

This clonotype was seen a few times. The V gene is TRBV6-6, the J gene TRBJ1-6; D possibly corresponds to TRBD1 (6 bases). Germline V CDR1 and CDR2: MNHNY, SVGAGI (reference sequence). This CDR3 region has 16 residues. The V and J ends lost 2 bases and 3 bases respectively, with 11 bases between them. CDR3 amino acids: CASSYGRTDYNSPLHF. The CDR3 coding sequence is TGTGCCAGCAGTTACGGGAGGACAGACTATAATTCACCCCTCCACTTT.

The sample holds a few counts of this clonotype. V gene TRBV29-1 combines with J gene TRBJ1-1; D not resolved. Germline CDR1 reads SQVTM; CDR2 reads ANQGSEA. The CDR3 is 10 amino acids. V shed 7 bases and J shed 7 bases, with 10 bases lying between them. CDR3: CSAADNEAFF. The CDR3 DNA sequence: TGCAGCGCGGCAGACAATGAAGCTTTCTTT. The full variable domain, rest sourced from reference TRBV29-1 and TRBJ1-1, is SAVISQKPSRDICQRGTSLTIQCQVDSQVTMMFWYRQQPGQSLTLIATANQGSEATYESGFVIDKFPISRPNLTFSTLTVSNMSPEDSSIYLCSAADNEAFFGQGTRLTVV.

The rearrangement links TRBV6-6 to TRBJ1-3; D is perhaps TRBD1 (5 bases). CDR1 is MNHNY and CDR2 is SVGAGI in the germline V gene (reference sequence). Trimming took 2 bases from V and 0 from J, leaving 11 bases between them. This CDR3 contains 16 residues. In nucleotides, the CDR3 is TGTGCCAGCAGTTACAGGGAGGGGTTCTCTGGAAACACCATATATTTT. Its translation is CASSYREGFSGNTIYF.

At least ten counts were recorded for this clonotype. The V call is TRBV5-4, the J call TRBJ2-3; 12 bases line up with TRBD2. Germline V CDR1 and CDR2: SGHNT, YYREEE (reference sequence). Germline trimming cut 4 bases from V and 4 bases from J; bases unmatched to any gene: 10. This CDR3 region has 17 residues. CDR3 amino acids: CASSPGTSGWSADTQYF. The CDR3, as DNA: TGTGCCAGCAGCCCAGGGACTAGCGGGTGGAGCGCAGATACGCAGTATTTT.

This clonotype occurred a few times. The V call is TRBV29-1, the J call TRBJ1-1; D gene uncertain. Germline CDR1 is SQVTM and CDR2 is ANQGSEA. V shed 2 bases and J shed 1 base, with 11 bases lying between them. The CDR3 has 14 amino acids. The CDR3 region is CSVEQARANTEAFF. DNA for the CDR3: TGCAGCGTTGAACAGGCCCGAGCGAACACTGAAGCTTTCTTT.